This is a list of T cell receptor beta chains from one sample in a study of beta chain features in type 1 diabetes. Sequencing used immunoSEQ multiplex PCR; TCRdb keeps in-frame clones, though not all of them. The sample includes approximately 250,000 clones, 16% of them seen just once. The sample was naive CD4+ T cells from blood. All receptors come from a man aged 25 to 45 with type 1 diabetes. CDR3s include the opening cysteine and the closing phenylalanine or tryptophan. Not every row has a clone size; where given, it reads once, few, many or a size class.

V gene	J gene	CDR3 length	clone size	CDR3 protein
TRBV19	TRBJ2-4	15	few	CASSTGTGTKNIQYF
TRBV30	TRBJ1-5	13	few	CAWSVLVNQPQHF
TRBV28	TRBJ2-7	15	-	CASSLAGTGSYEQYF
TRBV30	TRBJ2-5	15	-	CAWSGRTLGRETQYF
TRBV4-2	TRBJ2-1	16	-	CASSQEYAGGPNEQFF
TRBV18	TRBJ2-3	13	-	CASHQASTDTQYF
TRBV6-6	TRBJ2-3	15	few	CASRSTSGLGDTQYF
TRBV29-1	TRBJ2-7	13	few	CSVVPGRPYEQYF
TRBV6-5	TRBJ2-1	12	-	CASSPRGRSQFF
TRBV29-1	TRBJ2-7	14	-	CSAVLASGLYEQYF
TRBV5-1	TRBJ2-3	14	few	CASSLVGQSDTQYF
TRBV7-2	TRBJ2-1	15	few	CASSLAKGRNNEQFF
TRBV5-6	TRBJ1-3	16	few	CASSVTGTASGNTIYF
TRBV2	TRBJ1-2	16	-	CASSETAWAANYGYTF
TRBV5-1	TRBJ2-5	14	few	CASSLIAVQETQYF
TRBV2	TRBJ2-5	14	few	CASSETGRGETQYF
TRBV6-5	TRBJ2-1	14	few	CASSLRGTYNEQFF
TRBV6-6	TRBJ2-4	16	few	CASRDEDRGWKNIQYF
TRBV9	TRBJ2-2	16	-	CASSVEGTANTGELFF
TRBV6-5	TRBJ2-6	15	few	CASSRGQTGANVLTF
TRBV5-1	TRBJ2-7	14	few	CASSPSTGSYEQYF
TRBV23-1	TRBJ2-5	13	-	CASSQSYQETQYF
TRBV7-9	TRBJ2-3	13	-	CASSLLYTDTQYF
TRBV7-2	TRBJ2-1	14	-	CASSSPGKQFKQFF
TRBV10-3	TRBJ2-1	14	few	CAIRSGQGNNEQFF
TRBV5-1	TRBJ2-3	15	-	CASSVTGDGADTQYF
TRBV9	TRBJ2-7	15	-	CASSTGLAGTYEQYF
TRBV9	TRBJ2-3	14	few	CASSARSSTDTQYF
TRBV27	TRBJ2-7	14	few	CASSSPVQGPEQYF